Each of the 5 T cell receptor beta chains below was sequenced from the same sample in a study of cytomegalovirus exposure and HLA in healthy donors. Sequenced by immunoSEQ multiplex PCR; TCRdb stores in-frame clones only, minus some. In the table there are 71,000 or so clones, about 95% of which are singletons. Sequencing was done on a sample of PBMCs. These receptor sequences come from a woman between 18 and 30 years old in good health and CMV-seronegative.

As DNA, the CDR3 is TGTGCCAGCAGCTTAGACAGGGGGTGGACTGAAGCTTTCTTT. Encoded protein: CASSLDRGWTEAFF. V gene TRBV7-8 combines with J gene TRBJ1-1; TRBD1 aligns across 8 bases. The V gene's germline CDR1 is SGHVS and CDR2 FQNEAQ. The V and J ends lost 1 base and 5 bases, in that order; junction bases with no gene match: 3. The CDR3 is 14 amino acids.

This clone came up once. V usage is TRBV7-9 and J usage is TRBJ2-1, with 8 nucleotides matching TRBD1. Germline loops: CDR1 SEHNR, CDR2 FQNEAQ (reference sequence). The CDR3 is 15 amino acids. The V segment lost 7 bases and the J segment 4 bases; nucleotides outside the gene matches: 9. The CDR3 sequence is CASKMQGARYNEQFF. The CDR3 DNA sequence: TGTGCCAGCAAGATGCAGGGGGCGCGTTACAATGAGCAGTTCTTC. Full variable domain (remainder filled in from reference TRBV7-9 and TRBJ2-1): DTGVSQNPRHKITKRGQNVTFRCDPISEHNRLYWYRQTLGQGPEFLTYFQNEAQLEKSRLLSDRFSAERPKGSFSTLEIQRTEQGDSAMYLCASKMQGARYNEQFFGPGTRLTVL.

This clone appeared once. CDR3 residues: CASSIQGAGNTIYF. The CDR3 DNA is TGTGCCAGTAGTATCCAGGGGGCTGGAAACACCATATATTTT. The chain combines TRBV19 with TRBJ1-3, with 7 bases aligning to TRBD1. CDR1 is LNHDA and CDR2 is SQIVND in the germline V gene (reference sequence). This CDR3 comprises 14 residues. The trim removed 3 bases at V and 2 bases at J, leaving 1 base unmatched.

This rearrangement joins TRBV10-3 to TRBJ2-5, with 9 positions matching TRBD1. This CDR3 comprises 17 residues. With 8 bases clipped from V and 1 base from J, the junction kept 14 bases outside the gene matches. Germline V lookup: CDR1 ENHRY, CDR2 SYGVKD. The CDR3 DNA is TGTGCCATCTCCTTCATACCGGGACAGGGATTCCAAGAGACCCAGTACTTC. It codes for CAISFIPGQGFQETQYF.

This chain joins TRBV7-2 and TRBJ2-7; the D gene is possibly TRBD1 (6 bases). Germline V CDR1 and CDR2: SGHTA, FQGNSA. V was trimmed by 7 bases and J by 1 base, leaving 14 bases between them. The CDR3 extends over 14 amino acids. CDR3 sequence: CASMGAGLSYEQYF. For the CDR3, the DNA is TGTGCCAGCATGGGGGCAGGCCTATCCTACGAGCAGTACTTC.